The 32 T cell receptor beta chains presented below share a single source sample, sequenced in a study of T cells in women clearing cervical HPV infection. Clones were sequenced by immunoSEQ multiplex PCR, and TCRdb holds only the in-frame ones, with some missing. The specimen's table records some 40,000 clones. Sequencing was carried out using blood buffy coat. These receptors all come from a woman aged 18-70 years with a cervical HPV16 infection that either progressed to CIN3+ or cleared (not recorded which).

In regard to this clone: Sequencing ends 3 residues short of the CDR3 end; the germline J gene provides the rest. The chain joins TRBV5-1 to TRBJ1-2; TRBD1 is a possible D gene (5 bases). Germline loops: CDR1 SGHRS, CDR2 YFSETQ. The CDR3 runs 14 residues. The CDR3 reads CASNPPGGTYDYTF. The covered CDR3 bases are TGCGCCAGCAACCCCCCGGGGGGGACCTACGAC.

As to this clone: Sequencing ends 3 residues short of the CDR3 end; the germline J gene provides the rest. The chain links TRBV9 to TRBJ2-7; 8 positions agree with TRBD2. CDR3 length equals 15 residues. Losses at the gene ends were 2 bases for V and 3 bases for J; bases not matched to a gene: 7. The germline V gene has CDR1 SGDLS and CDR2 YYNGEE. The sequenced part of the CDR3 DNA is TGTGCCAGCAGCGTCTACACTAGCGGCCGCTACGAG. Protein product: CASSVYTSGRYE. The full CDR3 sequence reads CASSVYTSGRYEQYF.

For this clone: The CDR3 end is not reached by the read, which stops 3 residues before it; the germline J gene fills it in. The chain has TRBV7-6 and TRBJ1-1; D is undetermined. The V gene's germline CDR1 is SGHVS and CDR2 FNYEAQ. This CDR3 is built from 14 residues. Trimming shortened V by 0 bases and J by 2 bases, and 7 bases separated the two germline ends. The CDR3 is CASSLAHRNTEAFF. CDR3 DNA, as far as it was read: TGTGCCAGCAGCTTAGCGCACAGAAACACTGAA.

Incomplete CDR3 DNA: TGTGCCAGCAGCCAACTCGGGACTAGCGGGAGAAATGAG. Translated, it gives CASSQLGTSGRNE. The CDR3 reads in full as CASSQLGTSGRNEQFF. The gene calls are TRBV7-8 and TRBJ2-1, with 14 bases identical to TRBD2. The CDR3 end is not reached by the read, which stops 3 residues before it; the germline J gene fills it in. Germline CDR1 SGHVS, CDR2 FQNEAQ. J lost 7 bases, V lost 5 bases, and 7 bases had no gene match. The CDR3 is 16 amino acids. Looking up the rest from reference TRBV7-8 and TRBJ2-1 gives the full variable domain: GAGVSQSPRYKVAKRGQDVALRCDPISGHVSLFWYQQALGQGPEFLTYFQNEAQLDKSGLPSDRFFAERPEGSVSTLKIQRTQQEDSAVYLCASSQLGTSGRNEQFFGPGTRLTVL.

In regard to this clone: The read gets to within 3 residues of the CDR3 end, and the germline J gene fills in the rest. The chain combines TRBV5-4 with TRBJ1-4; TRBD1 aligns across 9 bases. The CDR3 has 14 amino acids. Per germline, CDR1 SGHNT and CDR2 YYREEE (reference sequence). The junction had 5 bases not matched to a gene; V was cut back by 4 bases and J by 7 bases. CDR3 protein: CASSPRDRVEKLFF. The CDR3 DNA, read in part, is TGTGCCAGCAGCCCCCGGGACAGGGTTGAAAAA.

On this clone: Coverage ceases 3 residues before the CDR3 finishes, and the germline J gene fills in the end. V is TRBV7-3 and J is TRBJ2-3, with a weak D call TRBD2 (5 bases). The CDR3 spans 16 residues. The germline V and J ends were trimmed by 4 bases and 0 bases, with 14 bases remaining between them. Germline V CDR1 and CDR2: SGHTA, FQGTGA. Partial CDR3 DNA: TGTGCCAGCAGCTCAACCTTACTAGGGAGCACAGATACG. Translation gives CASSSTLLGSTDT. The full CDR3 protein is CASSSTLLGSTDTQYF.

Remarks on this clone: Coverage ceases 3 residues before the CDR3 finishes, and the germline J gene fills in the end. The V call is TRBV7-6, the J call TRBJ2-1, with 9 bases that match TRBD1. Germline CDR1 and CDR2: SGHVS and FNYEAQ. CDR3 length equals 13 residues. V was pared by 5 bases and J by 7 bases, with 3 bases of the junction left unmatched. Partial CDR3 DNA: TGTGCCAGCAGCCAGGGACAGGGAAATGAG. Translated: CASSQGQGNE. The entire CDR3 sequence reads CASSQGQGNEQFF.

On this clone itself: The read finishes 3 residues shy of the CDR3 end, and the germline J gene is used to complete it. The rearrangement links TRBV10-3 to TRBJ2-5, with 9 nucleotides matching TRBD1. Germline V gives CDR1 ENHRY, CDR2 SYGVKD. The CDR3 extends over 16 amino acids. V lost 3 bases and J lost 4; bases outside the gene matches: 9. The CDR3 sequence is CAISDQNLDRGETQYF. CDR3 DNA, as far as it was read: TGTGCCATCAGTGACCAAAATCTGGACAGGGGAGAGACC.

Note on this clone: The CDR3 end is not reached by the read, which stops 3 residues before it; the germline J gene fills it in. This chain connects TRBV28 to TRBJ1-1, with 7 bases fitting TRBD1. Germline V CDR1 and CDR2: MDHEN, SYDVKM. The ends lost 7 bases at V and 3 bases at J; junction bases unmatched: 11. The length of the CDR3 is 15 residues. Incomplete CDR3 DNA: TGTGCCAGCACTAACAGGGGCCCAGGGGACACTGAA. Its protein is CASTNRGPGDTE. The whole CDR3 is CASTNRGPGDTEAFF.

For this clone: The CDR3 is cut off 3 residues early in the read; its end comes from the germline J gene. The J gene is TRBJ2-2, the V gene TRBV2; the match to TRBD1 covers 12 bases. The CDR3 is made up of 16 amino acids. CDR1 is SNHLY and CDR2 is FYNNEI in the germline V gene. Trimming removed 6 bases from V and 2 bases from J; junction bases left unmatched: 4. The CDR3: CASRGQGALNTGELFF. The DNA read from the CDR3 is TGTGCCAGCAGGGGACAGGGGGCATTAAACACCGGGGAG.

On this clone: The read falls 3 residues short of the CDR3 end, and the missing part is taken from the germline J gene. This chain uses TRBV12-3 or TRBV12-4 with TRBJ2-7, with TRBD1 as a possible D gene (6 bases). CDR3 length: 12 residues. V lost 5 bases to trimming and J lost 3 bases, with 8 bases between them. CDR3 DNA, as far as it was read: TGTGCCAGCAGTCAACAGGGCTACGAG. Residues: CASSQQGYE. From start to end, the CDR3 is CASSQQGYEQYF.

The covered CDR3 bases are TGTGCCAGCAGCTCCGGGGGGTCTCCTAACTATGGC. Residues: CASSSGGSPNYG. From start to end, the CDR3 is CASSSGGSPNYGYTF. The chain has TRBV7-3 and TRBJ1-2, with a possible D match to TRBD1 (5 bases). The read ends 3 residues early relative to the CDR3; the germline J gene fills the gap. The CDR3 consists of 15 residues. Germline V gene sequence: CDR1 SGHTA, CDR2 FQGTGA. V lost 4 bases and J 0 bases, leaving 12 bases between the germline ends.

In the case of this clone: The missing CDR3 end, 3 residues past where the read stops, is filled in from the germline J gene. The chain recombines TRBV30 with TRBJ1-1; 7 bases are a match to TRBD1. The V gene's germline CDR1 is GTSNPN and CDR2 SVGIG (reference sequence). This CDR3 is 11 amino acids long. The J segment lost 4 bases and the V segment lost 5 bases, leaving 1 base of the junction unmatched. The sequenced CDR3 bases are TGTGCCTGGGACAGGGTCACTGAA. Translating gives CAWDRVTE. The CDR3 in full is CAWDRVTEAFF.

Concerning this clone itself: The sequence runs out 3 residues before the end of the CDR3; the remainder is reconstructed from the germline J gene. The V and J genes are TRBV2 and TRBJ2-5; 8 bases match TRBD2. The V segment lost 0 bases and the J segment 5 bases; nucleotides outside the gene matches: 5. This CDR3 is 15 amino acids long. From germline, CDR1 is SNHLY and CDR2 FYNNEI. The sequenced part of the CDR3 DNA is TGTGCCAGCAGTGAAGCGCTCGGGGGGGTCGAGACC. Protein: CASSEALGGVET. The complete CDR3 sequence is CASSEALGGVETQYF.

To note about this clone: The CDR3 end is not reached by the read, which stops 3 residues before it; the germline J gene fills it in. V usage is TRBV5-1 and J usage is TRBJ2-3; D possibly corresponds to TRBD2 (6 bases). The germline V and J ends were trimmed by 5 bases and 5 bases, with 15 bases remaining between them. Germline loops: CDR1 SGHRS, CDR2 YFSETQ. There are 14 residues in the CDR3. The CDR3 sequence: CASSRGGARDTQYF. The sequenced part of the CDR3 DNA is TGCGCCAGCAGTCGTGGCGGGGCGAGAGATACG.

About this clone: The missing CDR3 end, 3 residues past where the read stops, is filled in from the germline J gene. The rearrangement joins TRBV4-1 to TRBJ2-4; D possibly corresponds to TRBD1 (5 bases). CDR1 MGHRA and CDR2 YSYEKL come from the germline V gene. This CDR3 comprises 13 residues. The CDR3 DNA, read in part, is TGCGCCAGCAGCCAAGCGGTAGGTCAGGGT. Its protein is CASSQAVGQG. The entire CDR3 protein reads CASSQAVGQGQYF.

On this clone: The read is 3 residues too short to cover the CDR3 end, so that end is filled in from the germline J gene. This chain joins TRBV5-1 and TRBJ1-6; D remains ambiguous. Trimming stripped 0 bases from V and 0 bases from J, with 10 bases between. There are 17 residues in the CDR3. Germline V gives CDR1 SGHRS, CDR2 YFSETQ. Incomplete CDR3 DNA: TGCGCCAGCAGCTTGGGAGGGTCGAGCTCCTATAATTCACCC. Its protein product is CASSLGGSSSYNSP. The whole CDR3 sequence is CASSLGGSSSYNSPLHF.

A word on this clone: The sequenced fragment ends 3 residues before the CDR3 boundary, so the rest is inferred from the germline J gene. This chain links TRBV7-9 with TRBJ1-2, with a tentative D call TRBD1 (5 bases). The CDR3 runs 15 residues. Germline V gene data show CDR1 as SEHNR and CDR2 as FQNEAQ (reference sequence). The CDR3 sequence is CASRLGTSGGDTYTF. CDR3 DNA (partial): TGTGCCAGCAGACTCGGGACTAGCGGGGGGGATACC.

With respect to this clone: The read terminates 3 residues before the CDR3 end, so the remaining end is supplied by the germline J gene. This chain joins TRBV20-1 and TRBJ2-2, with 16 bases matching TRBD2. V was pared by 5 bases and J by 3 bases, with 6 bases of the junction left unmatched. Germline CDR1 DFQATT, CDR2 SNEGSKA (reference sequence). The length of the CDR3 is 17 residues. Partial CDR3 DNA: TGCAGTGCTGGGACTAGCGGGAGGGCAAGATACACCGGGGAG. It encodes CSAGTSGRARYTGE. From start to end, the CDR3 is CSAGTSGRARYTGELFF.

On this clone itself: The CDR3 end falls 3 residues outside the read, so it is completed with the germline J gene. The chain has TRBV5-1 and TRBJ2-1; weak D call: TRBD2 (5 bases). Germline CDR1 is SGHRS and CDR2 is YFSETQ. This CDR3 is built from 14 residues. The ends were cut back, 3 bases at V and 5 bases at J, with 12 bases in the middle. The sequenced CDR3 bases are TGCGCCAGCAGCTACCTCGCGGGTCACAATGAG. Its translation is CASSYLAGHNE. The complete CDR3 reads CASSYLAGHNEQFF.

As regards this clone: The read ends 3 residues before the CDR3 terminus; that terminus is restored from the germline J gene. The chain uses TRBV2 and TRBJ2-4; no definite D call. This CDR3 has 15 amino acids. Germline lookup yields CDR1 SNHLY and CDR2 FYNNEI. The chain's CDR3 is CASSGQPNSNQPQYF. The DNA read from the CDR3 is TGTGCCAGCAGTGGGCAGCCAAATAGCAATCAGCCT.

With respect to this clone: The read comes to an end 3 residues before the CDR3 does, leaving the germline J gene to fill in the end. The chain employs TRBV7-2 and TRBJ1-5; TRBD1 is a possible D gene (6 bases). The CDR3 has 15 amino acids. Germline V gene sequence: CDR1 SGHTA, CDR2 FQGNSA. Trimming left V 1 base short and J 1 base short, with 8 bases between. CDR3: CASSLGGGSNQPQHF. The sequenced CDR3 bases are TGTGCCAGCAGCTTAGGAGGGGGAAGCAATCAGCCC.

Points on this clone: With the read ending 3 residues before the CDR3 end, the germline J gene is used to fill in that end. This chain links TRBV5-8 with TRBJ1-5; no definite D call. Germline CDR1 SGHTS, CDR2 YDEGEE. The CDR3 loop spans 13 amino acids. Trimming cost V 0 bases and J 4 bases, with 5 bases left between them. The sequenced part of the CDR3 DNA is TGTGCCAGCAGCTTGGGGCTTAATCAGCCC. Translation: CASSLGLNQP. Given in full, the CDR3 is CASSLGLNQPQHF.

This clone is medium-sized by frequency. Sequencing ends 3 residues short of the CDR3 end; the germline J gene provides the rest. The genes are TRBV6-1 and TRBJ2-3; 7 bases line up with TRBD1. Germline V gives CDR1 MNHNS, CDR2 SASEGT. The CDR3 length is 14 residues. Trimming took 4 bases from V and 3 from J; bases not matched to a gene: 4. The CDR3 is CASSGRQGTDTQYF. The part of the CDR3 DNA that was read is TGTGCCAGCAGTGGCCGACAGGGTACAGATACG.

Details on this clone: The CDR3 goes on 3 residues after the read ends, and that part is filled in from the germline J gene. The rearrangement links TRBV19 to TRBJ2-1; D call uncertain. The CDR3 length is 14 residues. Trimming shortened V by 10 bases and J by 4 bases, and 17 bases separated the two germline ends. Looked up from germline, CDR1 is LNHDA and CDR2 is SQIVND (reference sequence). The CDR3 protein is CATAGQEGYNEQFF. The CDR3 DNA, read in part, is TGTGCCACAGCTGGTCAGGAAGGGTACAATGAG.

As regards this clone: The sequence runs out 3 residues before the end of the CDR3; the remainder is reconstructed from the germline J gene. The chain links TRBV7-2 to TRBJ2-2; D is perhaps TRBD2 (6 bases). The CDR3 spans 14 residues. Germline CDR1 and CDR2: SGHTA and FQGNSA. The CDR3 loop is CASSRGMVNEKLFF. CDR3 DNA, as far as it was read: TGTGCCAGCAGCCGCGGGATGGTTAATGAAAAG. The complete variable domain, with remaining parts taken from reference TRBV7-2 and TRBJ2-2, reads GAGVSQSPSNKVTEKGKDVELRCDPISGHTALYWYRQSLGQGLEFLIYFQGNSAPDKSGLPSDRFSAERTGGSVSTLTIQRTQQEDSAVYLCASSRGMVNEKLFFGEGSRLTVL.

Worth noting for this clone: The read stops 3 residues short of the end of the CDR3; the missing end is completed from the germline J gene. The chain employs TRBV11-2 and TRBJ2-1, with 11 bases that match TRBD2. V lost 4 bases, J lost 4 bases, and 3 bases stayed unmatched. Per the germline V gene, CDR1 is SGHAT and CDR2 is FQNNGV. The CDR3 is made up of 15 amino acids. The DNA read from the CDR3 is TGTGCCAGCAGCTATAGCGGGGGGGGGTACAATGAG. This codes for CASSYSGGGYNE. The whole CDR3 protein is CASSYSGGGYNEQFF.

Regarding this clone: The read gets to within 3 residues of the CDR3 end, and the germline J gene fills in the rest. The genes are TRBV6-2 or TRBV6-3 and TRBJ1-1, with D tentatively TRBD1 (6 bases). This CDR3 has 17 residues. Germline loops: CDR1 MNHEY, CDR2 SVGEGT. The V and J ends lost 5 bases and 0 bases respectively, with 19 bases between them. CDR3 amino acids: CASSTLPGVQMNTEAFF. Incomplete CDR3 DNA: TGTGCCAGCAGTACACTTCCAGGGGTCCAGATGAACACTGAA.

The CDR3 loop is CAWGGGLWTEAFF. CDR3 DNA, as far as it was read: TGTGCCTGGGGGGGCGGGCTTTGGACTGAA. The V call is TRBV30, the J call TRBJ1-1; D is possibly TRBD1 (6 bases). The CDR3 goes on 3 residues after the read ends, and that part is filled in from the germline J gene. The ends were cut back, 5 bases at V and 5 bases at J, with 15 bases in the middle. CDR1 and CDR2 from the germline V gene are GTSNPN and SVGIG (reference sequence). This CDR3 is built from 13 residues.

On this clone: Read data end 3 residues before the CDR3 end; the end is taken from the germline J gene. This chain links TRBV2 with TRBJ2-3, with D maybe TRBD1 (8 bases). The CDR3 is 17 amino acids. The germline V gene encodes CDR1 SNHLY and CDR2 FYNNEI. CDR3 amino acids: CASLDTGGASSNQPQYF. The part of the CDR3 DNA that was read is TGTGCCAGCCTAGACACAGGGGGGGCGAGTAGCAATCAGCCG.

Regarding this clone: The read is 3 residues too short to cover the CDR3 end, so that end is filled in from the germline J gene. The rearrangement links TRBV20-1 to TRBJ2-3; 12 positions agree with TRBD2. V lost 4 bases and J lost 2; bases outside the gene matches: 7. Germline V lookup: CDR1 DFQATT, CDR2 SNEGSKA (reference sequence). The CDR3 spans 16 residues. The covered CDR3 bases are TGCAGTGCTATCTCCGGGACTAGCGGGCCCACAGATACG. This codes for CSAISGTSGPTDT. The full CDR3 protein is CSAISGTSGPTDTQYF.

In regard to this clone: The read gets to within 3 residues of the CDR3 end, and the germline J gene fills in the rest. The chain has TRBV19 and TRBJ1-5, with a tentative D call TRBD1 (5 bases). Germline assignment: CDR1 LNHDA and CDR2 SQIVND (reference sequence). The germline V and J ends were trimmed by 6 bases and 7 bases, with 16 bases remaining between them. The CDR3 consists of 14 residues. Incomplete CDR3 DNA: TGTGCCAGTAGACCGAAGGGTGGACACCAGCCC. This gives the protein CASRPKGGHQP. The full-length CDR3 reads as CASRPKGGHQPQHF.